Listed here are 15 T cell receptor beta chains from one sample, sequenced in a study of blood T cell repertoires in COVID-19. Some clones are missing from TCRdb's copy, which holds only in-frame ones; the method was immunoSEQ multiplex PCR. The sample yields 130,000 to 150,000 clones, roughly nine tenths seen once. Sequences were obtained from peripheral blood. These receptor sequences come from a human donor in a cohort sampled during active COVID-19.

Only one count was recorded for this clone. The chain couples TRBV11-2 to TRBJ2-1, with 13 bases lining up with TRBD2. The CDR3 extends over 16 amino acids. The junction had 8 bases not matched to a gene; V was cut back by 2 bases and J by 10 bases. The V gene's germline CDR1 is SGHAT and CDR2 FQNNGV. This chain's CDR3 is CASSLLTSGGVQEQFF. For the CDR3, the DNA is TGTGCCAGCAGCTTACTTACTAGCGGGGGGGTTCAGGAGCAGTTCTTC.

The gene calls are TRBV7-8 and TRBJ2-7; possible D gene TRBD2, 7 bases. The CDR3 loop spans 15 amino acids. Germline lookup yields CDR1 SGHVS and CDR2 FQNEAQ. Deletions cut 1 base from V and 6 bases from J, with 16 bases between. CDR3 residues: CASSLGGRGGVEQYF. The CDR3 nucleotides are TGTGCCAGCAGCTTAGGAGGTAGAGGGGGGGTCGAGCAGTACTTC.

V is TRBV5-1 and J is TRBJ2-7, with 9 bases aligning to TRBD1. The V gene's germline CDR1 is SGHRS and CDR2 YFSETQ. V lost 4 bases and J lost 6; bases outside the gene matches: 8. This CDR3 contains 14 residues. The CDR3 bases are TGCGCCAGCAGCCCCGGGACAGGGAGCGTCGAGCAGTACTTC. Protein product: CASSPGTGSVEQYF.

The rearrangement joins TRBV24-1 to TRBJ1-4; 7 bases align to TRBD1. Germline lookup yields CDR1 KGHDR and CDR2 SFDVKD. The CDR3 loop spans 15 amino acids. The ends lost 8 bases at V and 5 bases at J; junction bases unmatched: 10. CDR3 bases: TGTGCCACCACCGCCAATGGACAGGTAAATGAAAAACTGTTTTTT. Translated, it gives CATTANGQVNEKLFF.

The rearrangement uses TRBV25-1 and TRBJ1-3; D is unresolved. This CDR3 contains 15 residues. Trimming shortened V by 2 bases and J by 0 bases, and 8 bases separated the two germline ends. Germline values: CDR1 MGHDK, CDR2 SYGVNS. This CDR3 reads CASSERPGSGNTIYF. In nucleotides, the CDR3 is TGTGCCAGCAGTGAACGGCCGGGCTCTGGAAACACCATATATTTT.

CDR3: CASNGGEGWGYTF. The CDR3, as DNA: TGTGCCAGCAATGGGGGGGAGGGATGGGGCTACACCTTC. The chain carries TRBV6-5 and TRBJ1-2; D may be TRBD1 (5 bases). The CDR3 totals 13 residues. CDR1 is MNHEY and CDR2 is SVGAGI in the germline V gene. Trimming took 7 bases from V and 8 from J, leaving 17 bases between them.

The CDR3 sequence is CASSEGTGTTRAFF. The CDR3 region has the DNA TGTGCCAGCAGTGAGGGAACCGGGACAACGAGAGCTTTCTTT. The chain carries TRBV6-4 and TRBJ1-1; D is perhaps TRBD1 (6 bases). CDR3 length equals 14 residues. Trimming cost V 3 bases and J 10 bases, with 18 bases left between them. Looked up from germline, CDR1 is MRHNA and CDR2 is SNTAGT.

This rearrangement joins TRBV5-1 to TRBJ2-1, with 8 positions matching TRBD1. The CDR3 covers 14 residues. With V trimmed by 1 base and J by 7 bases, 4 bases remained unmatched. Germline V gives CDR1 SGHRS, CDR2 YFSETQ. CDR3 DNA: TGCGCCAGCAGCTTGACAGGGGGATTGAATGAGCAGTTCTTC. The encoded protein is CASSLTGGLNEQFF.

The rearrangement links TRBV11-1 to TRBJ2-7; D may be TRBD2 (5 bases). Deletions cut 3 bases from V and 1 base from J, with 7 bases between. This CDR3 is 13 amino acids long. Germline V gene data show CDR1 as SGHAT and CDR2 as FQDESV (reference sequence). This chain's CDR3 is CASSFSGSYEQYF. DNA of the CDR3: TGTGCCAGCAGCTTCTCGGGGTCCTACGAGCAGTACTTC.

The sample holds one count of this clone. The CDR3 DNA reads TGCGCCAGCAGCCTAGGTGGTAGCGACGTAAGCACAGATACGCAGTATTTT. This sequence encodes CASSLGGSDVSTDTQYF. The chain has TRBV5-1 and TRBJ2-3; a weak D match, TRBD2 (5 bases). The V gene's germline CDR1 is SGHRS and CDR2 YFSETQ. The V and J ends lost 4 bases and 0 bases respectively, with 18 bases between them. CDR3 length equals 17 residues.

The rearrangement links TRBV7-9 to TRBJ2-3, with 8 bases that match TRBD2. The CDR3 is made up of 13 amino acids. Trimming at V came to 6 bases and at J to 7 bases, leaving 6 bases not matched to a gene. CDR1 is SEHNR, CDR2 FQNEAQ, per germline (reference sequence). The CDR3 reads CASSPGGGNTQYF. In nucleotides, the CDR3 is TGTGCCAGCAGTCCCGGCGGGGGGAATACGCAGTATTTT.

The chain recombines TRBV5-1 with TRBJ1-4; D perhaps matches TRBD1 (5 bases). The germline V gene has CDR1 SGHRS and CDR2 YFSETQ. This CDR3 is built from 15 residues. Trimming took 1 base from V and 6 from J, leaving 13 bases between them. CDR3 loop: CASSLFSGGDEKLFF. The DNA of the CDR3 is TGCGCCAGCAGCTTGTTCTCGGGGGGAGATGAAAAACTGTTTTTT.

The V and J genes are TRBV15 and TRBJ1-1, with D maybe TRBD1 (5 bases). The CDR3 is 15 residues long. Germline lookup yields CDR1 LNHNV and CDR2 YYDKDF (reference sequence). The ends were cut back, 1 base at V and 5 bases at J, with 14 bases in the middle. CDR3 bases: TGTGCCACCAGCAGAGTCCAAGGGCCAGGGACTGAAGCTTTCTTT. Translating gives CATSRVQGPGTEAFF.

This chain connects TRBV29-1 to TRBJ1-2; D gene unclear. Looked up from germline, CDR1 is SQVTM and CDR2 is ANQGSEA. The CDR3 sequence is 11 residues long. The ends were cut back, 4 bases at V and 6 bases at J, with 9 bases in the middle. CDR3 sequence (DNA): TGCAGCGTTGGTGAGTCGGATGGCTACACCTTC. It codes for CSVGESDGYTF.

The chain is built from TRBV27 and TRBJ2-7, with 7 bases aligning to TRBD1. Germline CDR1 reads MNHEY; CDR2 reads SMNVEV (reference sequence). The V segment lost 3 bases and the J segment 3 bases; nucleotides outside the gene matches: 8. CDR3 length equals 15 residues. The chain's CDR3 is CASSFGPGQIYEQYF. CDR3 sequence (DNA): TGTGCCAGCAGTTTCGGGCCGGGACAGATCTACGAGCAGTACTTC.